The entry below gives a single T cell receptor beta chain sequence along with its context. Its antigen is undetermined. The sample is drawn from a study of CD8+CD57+ T cells in acquired aplastic anemia. Selection for sequencing was limited to patients who had shown CD8+CD57+ cell expansion by flow cytometry. The patients, all of them, had severe acquired aplastic anemia. Both TCR beta VDJ combination and CDR3 sequence profiling were carried out. Genomic DNA was the template for this profiling. TCRdb reprocessed the reads via MiXCR and lists one record per CDR3 protein. The sample records around 200,000 distinct CDR3 sequences, nearly 65% being singletons. Study outcomes and limitations: CD8+ Simpson's diversity did not differ significantly between patients and controls.

This sequence originates from a human donor with aplastic anemia. Sequenced: sorted CD4+, CD8+, or CD8+CD57+ T cells (not recorded which) from PBMCs.

The CDR3 bases are TGTGCCACCAGCAGAGGAAGTGGCCCTCTGAACACTGAAGCTTTCTTT. This gives the protein CATSRGSGPLNTEAFF. This chain connects TRBV15 to TRBJ1-1; D is ambiguous. V shed 1 base and J shed 0 bases, with 12 bases lying between them. This CDR3 spans 16 amino acids. Germline V CDR1 and CDR2: LNHNV, YYDKDF (reference sequence).